A selection of T cell receptor beta chains follows, all from one sample in a study of regulatory and conventional T cells in RAG deficiency. Generated by immunoSEQ multiplex PCR, the TCRdb table keeps only in-frame clones and is missing some. This sample has 21,000 or so clones, with 85% to 95% found just once. The sample was also linked to a second study, of regulatory T cells.

Material for sequencing was CD4+ T cells sorted from blood. These receptors came from a human donor in good health. Each CDR3 is given with its conserved first and last residue. The D gene is left open where the match is weak. Not all rows give a size; the values are once, few, many and, for expanded clones, a class.

v_gene: TRBV14; j_gene: TRBJ2-1; d_gene: TRBD2; abundance: .; len: 16; CDR3aa: CASSQLGLAGVFEQFF; CDR3nt: TGTGCCAGCAGCCAACTCGGGCTAGCGGGAGTATTTGAGCAGTTCTTC
v_gene: TRBV7-8; j_gene: TRBJ1-5; d_gene: .; abundance: .; len: 14; CDR3aa: CASLLGLGNQPQHF; CDR3nt: TGTGCCTCCCTTCTCGGGTTAGGCAATCAGCCCCAGCATTTT
v_gene: TRBV5-6; j_gene: TRBJ2-5; d_gene: TRBD1; abundance: .; len: 15; CDR3aa: CASSLKGAHQETQYF; CDR3nt: TGTGCCAGCAGCTTGAAGGGGGCGCACCAAGAGACCCAGTACTTC
v_gene: TRBV11-3; j_gene: TRBJ2-2; d_gene: TRBD1; abundance: .; len: 15; CDR3aa: CASSPGTGGTGELFF; CDR3nt: TGTGCCAGCAGCCCAGGGACAGGGGGCACCGGGGAGCTGTTTTTT
v_gene: TRBV2; j_gene: TRBJ2-5; d_gene: .; abundance: .; len: 11; CDR3aa: CASSGQETQYF; CDR3nt: TGTGCCAGCAGTGGGCAAGAGACCCAGTACTTC
v_gene: TRBV2; j_gene: TRBJ2-7; d_gene: .; abundance: .; len: 14; CDR3aa: CASTLGQGAYEQYF; CDR3nt: TGTGCCAGCACCCTGGGGCAGGGTGCCTACGAGCAGTACTTC
v_gene: TRBV28; j_gene: TRBJ1-6; d_gene: .; abundance: .; len: 15; CDR3aa: CASSLETGHNSPLHF; CDR3nt: TGTGCCAGCAGTCTAGAAACAGGGCATAATTCACCCCTCCACTTT
v_gene: TRBV14; j_gene: TRBJ1-6; d_gene: .; abundance: .; len: 14; CDR3aa: CASSQYVNNSPLHF; CDR3nt: TGTGCCAGCAGCCAATATGTAAATAATTCACCCCTCCACTTT
v_gene: TRBV29-1; j_gene: TRBJ2-3; d_gene: TRBD2; abundance: .; len: 15; CDR3aa: CSAIRGTSGIGTQYF; CDR3nt: TGCAGCGCTATCAGGGGGACTAGCGGGATAGGTACGCAGTATTTT
v_gene: TRBV6-5; j_gene: TRBJ1-1; d_gene: .; abundance: .; len: 11; CDR3aa: CASSYLREAFF; CDR3nt: TGTGCCAGCAGTTACCTGCGAGAAGCTTTCTTT
v_gene: TRBV6-1; j_gene: TRBJ1-1; d_gene: .; abundance: .; len: 14; CDR3aa: CASLPGGGRGEAFF; CDR3nt: TGTGCCAGCCTCCCTGGCGGGGGGCGTGGGGAAGCTTTCTTT
v_gene: TRBV19; j_gene: TRBJ1-3; d_gene: .; abundance: .; len: 13; CDR3aa: CASSRGVGNTIYF; CDR3nt: TGTGCCAGTAGTAGGGGGGTGGGAAACACCATATATTTT
v_gene: TRBV18; j_gene: TRBJ1-2; d_gene: TRBD1; abundance: .; len: 14; CDR3aa: CASSLRTGDYGYTF; CDR3nt: TGTGCCAGCTCACTTAGGACAGGGGACTATGGCTACACCTTC
v_gene: TRBV19; j_gene: TRBJ1-3; d_gene: .; abundance: .; len: 14; CDR3aa: CASSMKGIGNTIYF; CDR3nt: TGTGCCAGTAGTATGAAGGGGATCGGAAACACCATATATTTT
v_gene: TRBV19; j_gene: TRBJ1-2; d_gene: TRBD1; abundance: .; len: 15; CDR3aa: CASSMADRGLYGYTF; CDR3nt: TGTGCCAGTAGTATGGCGGACAGGGGCCTCTATGGCTACACCTTC
v_gene: TRBV9; j_gene: TRBJ2-5; d_gene: TRBD1; abundance: .; len: 16; CDR3aa: CASSAVGQGAAETQYF; CDR3nt: TGTGCCAGCAGCGCCGTAGGACAGGGGGCTGCAGAGACCCAGTACTTC
v_gene: TRBV18; j_gene: TRBJ2-5; d_gene: .; abundance: .; len: 12; CDR3aa: CASSPGRETQYF; CDR3nt: TGTGCCAGCTCACCAGGGCGAGAGACCCAGTACTTC
v_gene: TRBV2; j_gene: TRBJ1-6; d_gene: TRBD1; abundance: .; len: 16; CDR3aa: CASRAATGGLNSPLHF; CDR3nt: TGTGCCAGCAGGGCCGCGACAGGGGGCTTAAATTCACCCCTCCACTTT
v_gene: TRBV11-2; j_gene: TRBJ2-7; d_gene: TRBD2; abundance: .; len: 14; CDR3aa: CASSLVSGSYEQYF; CDR3nt: TGTGCCAGCAGCTTAGTTAGCGGGAGTTACGAGCAGTACTTC
v_gene: TRBV28; j_gene: TRBJ2-5; d_gene: .; abundance: .; len: 15; CDR3aa: CATLPGGNARKTQYF; CDR3nt: TGTGCCACCCTACCAGGGGGGAACGCCCGGAAGACCCAGTACTTC
v_gene: TRBV30; j_gene: TRBJ2-7; d_gene: .; abundance: once; len: 15; CDR3aa: CAWILDKGVSYEQYF; CDR3nt: TGTGCCTGGATCCTCGACAAAGGGGTCTCCTACGAGCAGTACTTC
v_gene: TRBV7-2; j_gene: TRBJ2-5; d_gene: .; abundance: .; len: 14; CDR3aa: CASSLGGRVGAQYF; CDR3nt: TGTGCCAGCAGCTTAGGAGGGCGGGTAGGTGCCCAGTACTTC
v_gene: TRBV6-5; j_gene: TRBJ1-6; d_gene: TRBD1; abundance: few; len: 16; CDR3aa: CASSYSRTGGLLPLHF; CDR3nt: TGTGCCAGCAGTTACTCGAGGACAGGGGGTTTGTTACCCCTCCACTTT
v_gene: TRBV7-9; j_gene: TRBJ1-1; d_gene: TRBD1; abundance: .; len: 16; CDR3aa: CASRSDRGLRWTEAFF; CDR3nt: TGTGCCAGCAGATCGGACAGGGGCTTGAGGTGGACTGAAGCTTTCTTT
v_gene: TRBV19; j_gene: TRBJ1-5; d_gene: TRBD1; abundance: once; len: 15; CDR3aa: CASSEGQVGNQPQHF; CDR3nt: TGTGCCAGTAGTGAAGGACAGGTAGGGAATCAGCCCCAGCATTTT
v_gene: TRBV2; j_gene: TRBJ1-2; d_gene: .; abundance: .; len: 13; CDR3aa: CASVRGSAGGYTF; CDR3nt: TGTGCCAGCGTTCGAGGATCCGCGGGTGGCTACACCTTC